This T cell receptor (beta chain) was identified during a study of post-analysis software for immune sequencing data. As to this clonotype: Its antigen remains unknown.

Prepared libraries of TCR beta cDNA carried unique molecular identifiers. cDNA molecules numbering roughly 0.5 million came from roughly 1 to 10 million T cells. TCRdb processed the PCR reads anew with MiXCR; each CDR3 protein has one entry. The sample has roughly 160,000 distinct CDR3 sequences, around 36% seen once; the top ten hold under 30%. CDR1 and CDR2 from the germline V gene are SGHRS and YFSETQ. This CDR3 spans 16 amino acids. V shed 4 bases, J shed 4 bases, and the junction held 13 bases outside the gene matches. Study results and limitations: The study found TRBV5-6, TRBV5-1 and TRBV20-1 among about five TRBV segments more frequent in patients than controls. Among multiple sclerosis patients, normalized Chao1 diversity was significantly below that of controls.

The sequence was obtained from a girl aged 10-17 years with multiple sclerosis. The input for sequencing was blood, taken after autologous hematopoietic stem cell transplantation. The chain recombines TRBV5-1 with TRBJ2-7, with TRBD1 matching 8 bases. The CDR3 DNA sequence: TGCGCCAGCAGCCCTTCAAGTCAGGGGGCGCGGTACGAGCAGTACTTC. As protein: CASSPSSQGARYEQYF.